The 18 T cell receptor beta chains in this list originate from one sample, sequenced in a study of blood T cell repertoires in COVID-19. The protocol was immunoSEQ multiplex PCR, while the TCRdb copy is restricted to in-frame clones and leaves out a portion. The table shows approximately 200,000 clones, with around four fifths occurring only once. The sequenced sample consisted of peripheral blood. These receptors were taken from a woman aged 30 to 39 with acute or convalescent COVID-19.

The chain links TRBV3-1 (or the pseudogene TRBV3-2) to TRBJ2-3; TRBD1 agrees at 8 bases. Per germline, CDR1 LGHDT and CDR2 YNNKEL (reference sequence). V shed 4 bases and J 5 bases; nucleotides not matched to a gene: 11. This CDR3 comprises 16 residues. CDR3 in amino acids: CASSLRQGRGQDTQYF. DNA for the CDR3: TGTGCCAGCAGCCTAAGACAGGGGCGGGGTCAAGATACGCAGTATTTT.

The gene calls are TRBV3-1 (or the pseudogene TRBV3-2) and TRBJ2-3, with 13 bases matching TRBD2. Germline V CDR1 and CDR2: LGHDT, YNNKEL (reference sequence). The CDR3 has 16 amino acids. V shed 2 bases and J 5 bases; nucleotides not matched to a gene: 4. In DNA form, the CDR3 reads TGTGCCAGCAGCCAAAGCACTAGCGGGAGGGTAGATACGCAGTATTTT. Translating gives CASSQSTSGRVDTQYF.

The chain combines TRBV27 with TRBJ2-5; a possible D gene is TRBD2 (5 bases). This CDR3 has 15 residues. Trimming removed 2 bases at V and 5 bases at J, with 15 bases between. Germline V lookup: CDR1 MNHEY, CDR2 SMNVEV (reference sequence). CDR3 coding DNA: TGTGCCAGCAGTTTACGAGAGGGCGCCGGGGAGACCCAGTACTTC. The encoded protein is CASSLREGAGETQYF.

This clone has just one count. The CDR3 bases are TGTGCAAGTCGCACAAAGAACACAAAGACTTTCTTT. Protein sequence: CASRTKNTKTFF. The chain combines TRBV12-2 with TRBJ1-1; TRBD1 is the table's D call and was not checked against the DNA. TRBV12-2 is marked as a pseudogene. This CDR3 contains 12 residues.

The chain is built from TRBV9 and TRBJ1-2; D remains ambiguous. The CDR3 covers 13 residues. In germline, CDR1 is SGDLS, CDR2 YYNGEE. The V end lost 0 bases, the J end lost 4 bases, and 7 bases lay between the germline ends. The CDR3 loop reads CASSVVSGYGYTF. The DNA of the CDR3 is TGTGCCAGCAGCGTAGTTTCAGGCTATGGCTACACCTTC.

The CDR3 loop reads CASSLTGTGGYGYTF. The CDR3 nucleotides are TGCGCCAGCAGCCTGACCGGGACAGGGGGCTATGGCTACACCTTC. V and J are TRBV4-3 and TRBJ1-2; 11 bases fit TRBD1. Losses at the gene ends were 4 bases for V and 4 bases for J; bases not matched to a gene: 5. The CDR3 sequence is 15 residues long. The germline V gene has CDR1 LGHNA and CDR2 YSLEER.

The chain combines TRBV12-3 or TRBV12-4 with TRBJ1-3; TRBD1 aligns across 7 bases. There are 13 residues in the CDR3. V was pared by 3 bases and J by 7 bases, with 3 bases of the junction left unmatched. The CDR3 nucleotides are TGTGCCAGCAGTTTGACAGGGCCGAACACCATATATTTT. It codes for CASSLTGPNTIYF.

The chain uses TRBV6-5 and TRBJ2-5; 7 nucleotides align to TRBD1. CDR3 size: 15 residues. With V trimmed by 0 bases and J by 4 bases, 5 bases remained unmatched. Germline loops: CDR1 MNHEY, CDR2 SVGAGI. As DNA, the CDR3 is TGTGCCAGCAGTTACTCGACAGGGAGTGGAGAGACCCAGTACTTC. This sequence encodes CASSYSTGSGETQYF.

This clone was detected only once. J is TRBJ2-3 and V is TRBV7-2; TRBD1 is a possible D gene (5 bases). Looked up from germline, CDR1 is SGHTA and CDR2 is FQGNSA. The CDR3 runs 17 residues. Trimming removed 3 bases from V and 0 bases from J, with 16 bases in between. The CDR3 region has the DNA TGTGCCAGCAGCTTTAGACAGCTAGTTACTAGCACAGATACGCAGTATTTT. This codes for CASSFRQLVTSTDTQYF.

The CDR3 sequence: CASSGQVKNQPQHF. CDR3 nucleotides: TGTGCCAGCAGCGGACAGGTTAAGAATCAGCCCCAGCATTTT. V and J are TRBV5-8 and TRBJ1-5; 7 nucleotides line up with TRBD1. Trimming took 4 bases from V and 4 from J; bases not matched to a gene: 5. The CDR3 is 14 residues long. Germline loops: CDR1 SGHTS, CDR2 YDEGEE.

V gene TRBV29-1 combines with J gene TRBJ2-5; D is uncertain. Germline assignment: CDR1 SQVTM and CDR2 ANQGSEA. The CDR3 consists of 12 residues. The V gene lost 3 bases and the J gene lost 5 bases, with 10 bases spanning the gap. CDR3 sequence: CSVESPEETQYF. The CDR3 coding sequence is TGCAGCGTTGAGAGCCCGGAGGAGACCCAGTACTTC.

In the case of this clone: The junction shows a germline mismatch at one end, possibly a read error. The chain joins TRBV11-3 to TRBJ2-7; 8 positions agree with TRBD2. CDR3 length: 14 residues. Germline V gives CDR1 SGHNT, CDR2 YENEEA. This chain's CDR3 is CASSLGGASGPSSF. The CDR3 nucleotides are TGTGCCAGCAGCTTAGGAGGGGCTAGCGGGCCTTCGAGCTTC.

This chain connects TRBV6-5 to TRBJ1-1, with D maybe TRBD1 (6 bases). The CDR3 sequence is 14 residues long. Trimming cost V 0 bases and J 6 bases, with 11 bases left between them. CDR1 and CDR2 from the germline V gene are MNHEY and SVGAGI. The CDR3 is CASSYSQGTSEAFF. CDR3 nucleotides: TGTGCCAGCAGTTACTCGCAGGGGACGTCTGAAGCTTTCTTT.

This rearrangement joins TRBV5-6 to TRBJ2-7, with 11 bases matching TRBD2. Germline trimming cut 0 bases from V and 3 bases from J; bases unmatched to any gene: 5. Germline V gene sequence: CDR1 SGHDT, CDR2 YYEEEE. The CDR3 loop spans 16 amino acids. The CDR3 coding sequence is TGTGCCAGCAGCTTGGCCTTAGCGGGGGGGAACTACGAGCAGTACTTC. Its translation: CASSLALAGGNYEQYF.

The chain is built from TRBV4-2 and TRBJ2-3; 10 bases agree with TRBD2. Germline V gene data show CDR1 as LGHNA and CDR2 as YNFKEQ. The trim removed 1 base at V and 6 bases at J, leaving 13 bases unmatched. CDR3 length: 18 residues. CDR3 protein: CASSQVGSSSGGADTQYF. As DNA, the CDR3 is TGTGCCAGCAGCCAAGTTGGGAGCTCGAGCGGGGGGGCGGATACGCAGTATTTT.

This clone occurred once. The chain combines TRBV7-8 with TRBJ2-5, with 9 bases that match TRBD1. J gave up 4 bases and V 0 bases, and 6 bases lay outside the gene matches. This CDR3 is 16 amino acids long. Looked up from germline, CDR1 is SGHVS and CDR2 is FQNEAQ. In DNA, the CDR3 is TGTGCCAGCAGCTTAGCTTTAACAGGGGGCACAGAGACCCAGTACTTC. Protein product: CASSLALTGGTETQYF. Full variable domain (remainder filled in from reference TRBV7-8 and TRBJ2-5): GAGVSQSPRYKVAKRGQDVALRCDPISGHVSLFWYQQALGQGPEFLTYFQNEAQLDKSGLPSDRFFAERPEGSVSTLKIQRTQQEDSAVYLCASSLALTGGTETQYFGPGTRLLVL.

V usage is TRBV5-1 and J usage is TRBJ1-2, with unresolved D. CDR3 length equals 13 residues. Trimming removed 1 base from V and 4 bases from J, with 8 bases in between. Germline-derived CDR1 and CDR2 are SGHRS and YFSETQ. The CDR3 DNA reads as TGCGCCAGCAGCTTGCAACAGTCCTATGGCTACACCTTC. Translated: CASSLQQSYGYTF.

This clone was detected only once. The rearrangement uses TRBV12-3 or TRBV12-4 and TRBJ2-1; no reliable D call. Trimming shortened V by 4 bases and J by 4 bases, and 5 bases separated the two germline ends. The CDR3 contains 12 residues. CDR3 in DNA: TGTGCCAGCAGTTCCGGGTACAATGAGCAGTTCTTC. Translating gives CASSSGYNEQFF.